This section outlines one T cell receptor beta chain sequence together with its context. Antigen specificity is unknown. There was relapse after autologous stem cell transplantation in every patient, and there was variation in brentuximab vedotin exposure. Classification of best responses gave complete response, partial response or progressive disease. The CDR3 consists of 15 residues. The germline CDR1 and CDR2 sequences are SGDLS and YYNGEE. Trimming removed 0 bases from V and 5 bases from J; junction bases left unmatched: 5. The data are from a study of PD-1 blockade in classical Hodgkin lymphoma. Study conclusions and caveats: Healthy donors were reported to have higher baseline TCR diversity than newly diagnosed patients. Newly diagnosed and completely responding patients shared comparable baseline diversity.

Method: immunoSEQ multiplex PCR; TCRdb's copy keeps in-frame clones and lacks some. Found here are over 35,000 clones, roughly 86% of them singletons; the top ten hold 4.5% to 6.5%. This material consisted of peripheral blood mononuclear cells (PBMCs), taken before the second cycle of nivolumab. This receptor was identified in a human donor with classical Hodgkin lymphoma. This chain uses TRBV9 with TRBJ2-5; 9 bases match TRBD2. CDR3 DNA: TGTGCCAGCAGCGTAGAGCCTAGCGGGGACGAGACCCAGTACTTC. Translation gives CASSVEPSGDETQYF.